The 31 T cell receptor beta chains given below trace back to one sample, sequenced in a study of monozygotic twins with inflammatory bowel disease. Each CDR3 protein gets one entry in TCRdb, which reprocessed the 5' RACE reads and gives no DNA. The sample's table shows about 160,000 distinct CDR3 sequences. The source material was blood. These receptors came from a human donor with ulcerative colitis or Crohn's disease, or a healthy co-twin of an affected twin (not recorded which).

The rearrangement uses TRBV29-1 and TRBJ2-7; TCRdb selects TRBD1, and the lack of DNA leaves this call unchecked. CDR1 is SQVTM and CDR2 is ANQGSEA in the germline V gene. The length of the CDR3 is 15 residues. The chain's CDR3 is CSVVSGANPQYEQYF.

V gene TRBV27 combines with J gene TRBJ2-7; TCRdb's D call of TRBD1 is untestable without DNA. Germline assignment: CDR1 MNHEY and CDR2 SMNVEV (reference sequence). The CDR3 spans 13 residues. The CDR3 reads CASRRQGAYEQYF.

This CDR3 is CASSQGPNEQFF. The chain employs TRBV3-1 and TRBJ2-1. The CDR3 sequence is 12 residues long. Germline assignment: CDR1 LGHDT and CDR2 YNNKEL (reference sequence).

The gene calls are TRBV29-1 and TRBJ1-2. This CDR3 contains 14 residues. CDR1 and CDR2 (germline): SQVTM, ANQGSEA. CDR3 protein: CSKRNGPVKEGYTF.

The V gene is TRBV5-1, the J gene TRBJ1-4; TCRdb lists TRBD1, though no DNA is available to test this call. The germline gives CDR1 SGHRS, CDR2 YFSETQ. The CDR3 is made up of 16 amino acids. The CDR3 region is CASRWTGGDPNEKLFF.

The chain combines TRBV18 with TRBJ2-5. This CDR3 is built from 12 residues. Germline values: CDR1 KGHSH, CDR2 LQKENI. CDR3 sequence reads: CASSPPQETQYF.

The chain employs TRBV6-1 and TRBJ2-7; TCRdb reports TRBD1, a call that lacks DNA to check it against. Germline CDR1 is MNHNS and CDR2 is SASEGT. The CDR3 is 15 residues long. CDR3 sequence reads: CASSSGWDSSYEQYF.

V and J are TRBV6-6 and TRBJ2-5. This CDR3 is 14 amino acids long. CDR1 and CDR2 (germline): MNHNY, SVGAGI (reference sequence). CDR3 sequence reads: CASRKTSVGETQYF.

The gene calls are TRBV18 and TRBJ1-1. The CDR3 covers 14 residues. Germline CDR1 KGHSH, CDR2 LQKENI. The CDR3 sequence is CASSPQGMGTEAFF.

This chain links TRBV29-1 with TRBJ1-5; TCRdb picks TRBD1, but there is no DNA to check that call. The CDR3 sequence is 12 residues long. CDR1 and CDR2 (germline): SQVTM, ANQGSEA. The CDR3 is CSVRTGNQPQHF.

The gene calls are TRBV28 and TRBJ2-7; TCRdb returns TRBD1, unconfirmable since there is no DNA. The CDR3 extends over 15 amino acids. Germline CDR1 is MDHEN and CDR2 is SYDVKM. The CDR3 spells CASSPPGPLSYEQYF. Looking up the rest from reference TRBV28 and TRBJ2-7 gives the full variable domain: DVKVTQSSRYLVKRTGEKVFLECVQDMDHENMFWYRQDPGLGLRLIYFSYDVKMKEKGDIPEGYSVSREKKERFSLILESASTNQTSMYLCASSPPGPLSYEQYFGPGTRLTVT.

This chain connects TRBV7-3 to TRBJ2-1; with no DNA, the TCRdb D assignment of TRBD1 cannot be verified. CDR3 size: 15 residues. Germline-derived CDR1 and CDR2 are SGHTA and FQGTGA. The CDR3 here is CASSATGARHNEQFF. Looking up the rest from reference TRBV7-3 and TRBJ2-1 gives the full variable domain: GAGVSQTPSNKVTEKGKYVELRCDPISGHTALYWYRQSLGQGPEFLIYFQGTGAADDSGLPNDRFFAVRPEGSVSTLKIQRTERGDSAVYLCASSATGARHNEQFFGPGTRLTVL.

This chain connects TRBV3-1 to TRBJ2-1; TCRdb's D call, TRBD2, is unchecked because there is no DNA. The germline gives CDR1 LGHDT, CDR2 YNNKEL (reference sequence). The CDR3 has 15 residues. CDR3 sequence: CASSLAGLHYNEQFF.

The rearrangement links TRBV7-6 to TRBJ2-3; TCRdb designates TRBD2, a call that cannot be tested without DNA. This CDR3 has 16 residues. Germline values: CDR1 SGHVS, CDR2 FNYEAQ. The chain's CDR3 is CASSLALRGGPDTQYF.

V is TRBV28 and J is TRBJ2-7; absent DNA, TCRdb's TRBD1 call cannot be checked. This CDR3 has 13 residues. Per the germline V gene, CDR1 is MDHEN and CDR2 is SYDVKM. The CDR3: CASSLPGRNEQYF.

The genes are TRBV6-2 or TRBV6-3 and TRBJ2-2; TCRdb selects TRBD1, and the lack of DNA leaves this call unchecked. The CDR3 runs to 16 residues. From germline, CDR1 is MNHEY and CDR2 SVGEGT. The chain's CDR3 is CASSFTGTGIPGELFF.

The chain is built from TRBV28 and TRBJ2-7. Germline values: CDR1 MDHEN, CDR2 SYDVKM. The CDR3 has 14 amino acids. This CDR3 is CASSLSSSGYEQYF.

V and J are TRBV15 and TRBJ2-5. This CDR3 comprises 16 residues. In germline, CDR1 is LNHNV, CDR2 YYDKDF (reference sequence). CDR3 region: CATSRGYDRNLETQYF.

The rearrangement joins TRBV7-2 to TRBJ1-1; the TCRdb D gene call, TRBD1, has no DNA to confirm it. The CDR3 runs 16 residues. Germline values: CDR1 SGHTA, CDR2 FQGNSA. CDR3 sequence reads: CASRDDGGQLNTEAFF.

The V gene is TRBV5-1, the J gene TRBJ2-1; the TCRdb D gene call, TRBD1, has no DNA to confirm it. Germline CDR1 and CDR2: SGHRS and YFSETQ. The length of the CDR3 is 16 residues. CDR3 protein: CASSLAGDSSYNEQFF.

The chain has TRBV18 and TRBJ2-4; the TCRdb D gene call, TRBD2, has no DNA to confirm it. The CDR3 is 15 residues long. Germline loops: CDR1 KGHSH, CDR2 LQKENI. The chain's CDR3 is CASSPLRGGKNIQYF.

The chain recombines TRBV2 with TRBJ2-2; TCRdb picks TRBD1, but there is no DNA to check that call. Germline CDR1 SNHLY, CDR2 FYNNEI. The CDR3 length is 15 residues. CDR3 amino acids: CASRPQGVSTGELFF.

The chain combines TRBV9 with TRBJ1-2. Germline CDR1 and CDR2: SGDLS and YYNGEE. This CDR3 is built from 13 residues. The CDR3 here is CASSTSENYGYTF. Combining the CDR3 with reference TRBV9 and TRBJ1-2 gives the whole variable domain DSGVTQTPKHLITATGQRVTLRCSPRSGDLSVYWYQQSLDQGLQFLIQYYNGEERAKGNILERFSAQQFPDLHSELNLSSLELGDSALYFCASSTSENYGYTFGSGTRLTVV.

The chain combines TRBV6-5 with TRBJ2-6; TCRdb's D call, TRBD2, is unchecked because there is no DNA. The CDR3 is 19 amino acids. Germline values: CDR1 MNHEY, CDR2 SVGAGI. The CDR3 here is CASSFTILAVLSGANVLTF.

V gene TRBV25-1 combines with J gene TRBJ2-3; TCRdb names TRBD1, which stays unverified in the absence of DNA. Germline V gene lookup returns CDR1 MGHDK and CDR2 SYGVNS. This CDR3 spans 13 amino acids. The CDR3 sequence is CASSEFEGHTQYF.

The genes are TRBV5-1 and TRBJ1-2; the D call of TRBD1 rests on TCRdb alone, since no DNA is present to check it. CDR3 length equals 12 residues. Germline CDR1 SGHRS, CDR2 YFSETQ. CDR3: CASSGTGDGYTF.

J is TRBJ1-2 and V is TRBV25-1. Germline V gives CDR1 MGHDK, CDR2 SYGVNS. The length of the CDR3 is 15 residues. The CDR3 loop reads CASSDPGGWKAGYTF.

The chain carries TRBV12-3 or TRBV12-4 and TRBJ1-5; with no DNA, the TCRdb D assignment of TRBD1 cannot be verified. The length of the CDR3 is 16 residues. The CDR3 region is CASSSGGGRGNQPQHF.

This chain uses TRBV5-5 with TRBJ2-7; the D call of TRBD1 rests on TCRdb alone, since no DNA is present to check it. The CDR3 contains 17 residues. CDR1 is SGHKS, CDR2 YYEKEE, per germline (reference sequence). CDR3 amino acids: CASSLDGTGVVTYEQYF. Complete variable domain (other parts from reference TRBV5-5 and TRBJ2-7): DAGVTQSPTHLIKTRGQQVTLRCSPISGHKSVSWYQQVLGQGPQFIFQYYEKEERGRGNFPDRFSARQFPNYSSELNVNALLLGDSALYLCASSLDGTGVVTYEQYFGPGTRLTVT.

CDR3 region: CASSSDREGNIQYF. V is TRBV7-9 and J is TRBJ2-4; TCRdb's assignment of TRBD1 cannot be checked, as there is no DNA. Germline V lookup: CDR1 SEHNR, CDR2 FQNEAQ (reference sequence). The CDR3 covers 14 residues.

The J gene is TRBJ2-1, the V gene TRBV9; the TCRdb call, TRBD1, lacks DNA for checking. CDR3 length: 16 residues. The V gene's germline CDR1 is SGDLS and CDR2 YYNGEE. The CDR3 protein is CASSGFGQGGYNEQFF.